The TCR beta chain under discussion was sequenced for a study of cytomegalovirus exposure and HLA in healthy donors. This clone was seen more than once but under ten times. The J segment lost 5 bases and the V segment lost 6 bases, leaving 6 bases of the junction unmatched. CDR1 and CDR2 (germline): MNHNS, SASEGT. The length of the CDR3 is 15 residues. Both 60 Vbeta primers and 13 Jbeta primers went into the PCR. The assay was immunoSEQ multiplex PCR, and TCRdb's table has in-frame clones only and misses some. Of tens of thousands of clones listed, approximately 60% are singletons. The sequenced material came from PBMCs. The V gene is TRBV6-1, the J gene TRBJ2-3; 12 nucleotides line up with TRBD2. This sequence was found in a boy aged 10-17 years in good health and CMV-seropositive. CDR3 DNA sequence: TGTGCCAGCAGCCGACTAGCGGGGGAATTAGATACGCAGTATTTT. It is translated as CASSRLAGELDTQYF.